The entry below gives a single T cell receptor (beta chain) sequence along with its context. Its antigen is currently unknown. Time point denoted: persistent/refractory GD, antithyroid drugs over 5 years with positive TRAb. Isolated PBMC RNA provided the starting material for the TCR library. These data belong to a study of regulatory T cells in long-lasting Graves disease. Study-wide points: Relative to new patients (around 1,000), persistent patients exhibited greater sharing of public clonotypes (approximately 2,800). Accuracy may have been reduced by the small sample size.

For TCR beta, libraries came from iRepertoire HTBI primers and Arm-PCR of CDR3 regions. TCRdb fed the multiplex PCR reads into MiXCR, producing one record per CDR3 protein. The data show 310,000 or so distinct CDR3 sequences, under 25% seen once. Material: peripheral blood mononuclear cells (PBMCs), obtained when the disease was refractory, from a patient treated with antithyroid drugs. This receptor was obtained from a female donor with Graves disease.

Here the CDR3 DNA reads TGTGCCTGGAGTATAATGGGGTTGGGTCAGCCCCAGCATTTT. This codes for CAWSIMGLGQPQHF. V and J are TRBV30 and TRBJ1-5; D is uncertain. This CDR3 has 14 amino acids. The ends were cut back, 2 bases at V and 6 bases at J, with 14 bases in the middle. Germline V gene sequence: CDR1 GTSNPN, CDR2 SVGIG (reference sequence).